One sample yielded the 31 T cell receptor beta chains listed below, sequenced in a study of PD-1 blockade in classical Hodgkin lymphoma. Assay: immunoSEQ multiplex PCR; the TCRdb copy retains only in-frame clones and omits some. Among under 130,000 clones listed, around 90% were seen once. Documented time point: cycle 4 day 1 (C4D1), after more than 5 weeks of nivolumab. Each patient experienced a relapse that followed autologous stem cell transplantation, and brentuximab vedotin exposure varied. The sample here was peripheral blood mononuclear cells (PBMCs), taken before the fourth cycle of nivolumab. All receptors come from a human donor with classical Hodgkin lymphoma.

This sequence joins TRBV30 and TRBJ1-2, with D unclear. Trimming shortened V by 0 bases and J by 4 bases, and 12 bases separated the two germline ends. The length of the CDR3 is 14 residues. From germline, CDR1 is GTSNPN and CDR2 SVGIG (reference sequence). For the CDR3, the DNA is TGTGCCTGGAGTGTACCGCCAGGAGTCTATGGCTACACCTTC. Translation gives CAWSVPPGVYGYTF. The entire variable domain, with the rest obtained from reference TRBV30 and TRBJ1-2, is as follows: SQTIHQWPATLVQPVGSPLSLECTVEGTSNPNLYWYRQAAGRGLQLLFYSVGIGQISSEVPQNLSASRPQDRQFILSSKKLLLSDSGFYLCAWSVPPGVYGYTFGSGTRLTVV.

V usage is TRBV6-6 and J usage is TRBJ2-2, with 8 bases aligning to TRBD1. In germline, CDR1 is MNHNY, CDR2 SVGAGI (reference sequence). Trimming at V came to 2 bases and at J to 5 bases, leaving 7 bases not matched to a gene. The CDR3 totals 16 residues. This chain's CDR3 is CASSYRRTGWTGELFF. The CDR3 DNA sequence: TGTGCCAGCAGTTACCGACGGACAGGGTGGACCGGGGAGCTGTTTTTT.

A few counts support this clone. The V call is TRBV5-6, the J call TRBJ1-2; D may be TRBD1 (5 bases). The ends were cut back, 5 bases at V and 8 bases at J, with 13 bases in the middle. Germline CDR1 SGHDT, CDR2 YYEEEE. This CDR3 spans 12 amino acids. The CDR3: CASSSPQGGYTF. The CDR3 region has the DNA TGTGCCAGCAGTAGCCCTCAGGGAGGCTACACCTTC.

This chain uses TRBV21-1 with TRBJ1-1; the table's TRBD1 call for D was not verified on the DNA. TRBV21-1 is annotated as a pseudogene. The CDR3 is made up of 16 amino acids. DNA for the CDR3: TGTGCCAGCAGCAAACGGATACAGGGAGAAAACACTGAAGCTTTCTTT. This translates into CASSKRIQGENTEAFF.

The chain couples TRBV30 to TRBJ2-1; a possible D gene is TRBD2 (7 bases). CDR1 and CDR2 (germline): GTSNPN, SVGIG (reference sequence). CDR3 length equals 17 residues. Trimming took 0 bases from V and 5 from J, leaving 20 bases between them. In DNA form, the CDR3 reads TGTGCCTGGAGTGTACCTCGTCGGGGGGCGGTGGACAATGAGCAGTTCTTC. Protein sequence: CAWSVPRRGAVDNEQFF.

The J gene is TRBJ2-1, the V gene TRBV6-5, with D uncertain. CDR1 and CDR2 from the germline V gene are MNHEY and SVGAGI. V gave up 5 bases and J gave up 12 bases, with 11 bases separating them. The CDR3 loop spans 11 amino acids. The CDR3 bases are TGTGCCAGCAGTGCCCGATCAGGGCAGTTCTTC. As protein: CASSARSGQFF.

The chain is built from TRBV27 and TRBJ2-1, with TRBD1 matching over 11 bases. V shed 2 bases, J shed 7 bases, and the junction held 1 base outside the gene matches. The germline gives CDR1 MNHEY, CDR2 SMNVEV (reference sequence). The CDR3 extends over 14 amino acids. CDR3 protein: CASSLGTGGNEQFF. The CDR3 DNA reads TGTGCCAGCAGTTTAGGGACAGGGGGTAATGAGCAGTTCTTC.

The gene calls are TRBV6-5 and TRBJ1-2; 8 bases are shared with TRBD1. Germline lookup yields CDR1 MNHEY and CDR2 SVGAGI. The CDR3 consists of 15 residues. The ends lost 4 bases at V and 6 bases at J; junction bases unmatched: 10. The CDR3, as DNA: TGTGCCAGCAGTTCACTCCTGACAGGGGAAAATGGCTACACCTTC. Protein sequence: CASSSLLTGENGYTF.

This chain's CDR3 is CASSLIARETQYF. In nucleotides, the CDR3 is TGTGCCAGCAGCTTAATAGCGCGGGAGACCCAGTACTTC. V is TRBV7-2 and J is TRBJ2-5; D perhaps matches TRBD2 (5 bases). The V end was cut by 2 bases, the J end by 5 bases, with 9 bases between. CDR1 and CDR2 (germline): SGHTA, FQGNSA. This CDR3 is built from 13 residues.

This clone occurred a few times. The V and J genes are TRBV7-8 and TRBJ1-1; 9 bases align to TRBD1. The CDR3 loop spans 15 amino acids. With 0 bases clipped from V and 5 bases from J, the junction kept 4 bases outside the gene matches. In germline, CDR1 is SGHVS, CDR2 FQNEAQ. CDR3 protein: CASSLADRGSTEAFF. CDR3 bases: TGTGCCAGCAGCTTAGCGGACAGGGGTTCAACTGAAGCTTTCTTT.

The chain recombines TRBV20-1 with TRBJ2-7; D remains ambiguous. The CDR3 loop spans 11 amino acids. Trimming left V 3 bases short and J 5 bases short, with 8 bases between. Germline V lookup: CDR1 DFQATT, CDR2 SNEGSKA (reference sequence). The CDR3 loop reads CSARPGHEQYF. The CDR3 DNA follows: TGCAGTGCTAGGCCGGGTCACGAGCAGTACTTC.

The rearrangement links TRBV6-1 to TRBJ1-6; D is unresolved. Germline-derived CDR1 and CDR2 are MNHNS and SASEGT. Trimming left V 2 bases short and J 10 bases short, with 24 bases between. The CDR3 has 18 residues. This CDR3 is CASSELPAGGPTGSPLHF. CDR3 bases: TGTGCCAGCAGTGAACTCCCTGCCGGCGGACCCACCGGATCACCCCTCCACTTT.

In this sample, this clone turned up once. The chain couples TRBV29-1 to TRBJ2-1; unclear D gene. This CDR3 contains 14 residues. CDR1 is SQVTM and CDR2 is ANQGSEA in the germline V gene. V lost 4 bases and J lost 0, with 10 bases in between. In DNA form, the CDR3 reads TGCAGCGTTGGGCACCTTAGCTCCTACAATGAGCAGTTCTTC. It yields the protein CSVGHLSSYNEQFF.

V is TRBV20-1 and J is TRBJ1-2; D is undetermined. The CDR3 has 11 amino acids. Per germline, CDR1 DFQATT and CDR2 SNEGSKA (reference sequence). V was cut by 5 bases and J by 5 bases, with 9 bases left in between. In DNA form, the CDR3 reads TGCAGTGCTCAAAACAATTATGGCTACACCTTC. Amino acid sequence: CSAQNNYGYTF.

This clone is a singleton in its sample. In DNA, the CDR3 is TGCAGCGTTGGACTCGGCTCCTACAATGAGCAGTTCTTC. Amino acids: CSVGLGSYNEQFF. The chain combines TRBV29-1 with TRBJ2-1; D is unresolved. The V end lost 4 bases, the J end lost 0 bases, and 7 bases lay between the germline ends. The CDR3 loop spans 13 amino acids. Looked up from germline, CDR1 is SQVTM and CDR2 is ANQGSEA.

The chain carries TRBV28 and TRBJ2-2; D not resolved. Germline V gene data show CDR1 as MDHEN and CDR2 as SYDVKM. The V end lost 6 bases, the J end lost 5 bases, and 10 bases lay between the germline ends. The CDR3 is 13 residues long. The CDR3 loop reads CASRQQSTGELFF. CDR3 nucleotide sequence: TGTGCCAGCAGGCAGCAAAGTACCGGGGAGCTGTTTTTT.

The chain employs TRBV27 and TRBJ2-7, with 12 bases matching TRBD2. The germline V gene has CDR1 MNHEY and CDR2 SMNVEV (reference sequence). CDR3 length equals 18 residues. J lost 3 bases, V lost 2 bases, and 11 bases had no gene match. CDR3 in amino acids: CASSLEGRTSGTLYEQYF. CDR3 nucleotides: TGTGCCAGCAGTTTAGAGGGCCGGACTAGCGGGACCCTCTACGAGCAGTACTTC.

This clone was seen a single time. The chain joins TRBV30 to TRBJ1-2; D call uncertain. The germline gives CDR1 GTSNPN, CDR2 SVGIG (reference sequence). The CDR3 spans 11 residues. The ends were cut back, 3 bases at V and 8 bases at J, with 10 bases in the middle. The CDR3 coding sequence is TGTGCCTGGAGCAGACACCTCGGCTACACCTTC. Translating gives CAWSRHLGYTF. The entire variable domain, with the rest obtained from reference TRBV30 and TRBJ1-2, is as follows: SQTIHQWPATLVQPVGSPLSLECTVEGTSNPNLYWYRQAAGRGLQLLFYSVGIGQISSEVPQNLSASRPQDRQFILSSKKLLLSDSGFYLCAWSRHLGYTFGSGTRLTVV.

The chain links TRBV7-9 to TRBJ2-5; 11 bases line up with TRBD2. CDR1 is SEHNR and CDR2 is FQNEAQ in the germline V gene (reference sequence). With 3 bases clipped from V and 2 bases from J, the junction kept 8 bases outside the gene matches. The CDR3 spans 17 residues. This CDR3 reads CASSFRLGTSGQETQYF. The CDR3 DNA sequence: TGTGCCAGCAGCTTCCGTCTCGGGACTAGCGGTCAAGAGACCCAGTACTTC.

The chain has TRBV7-2 and TRBJ2-1, with D tentatively TRBD2 (7 bases). Trimming took off 3 bases at V and 8 bases at J, with 23 bases between the two ends. Germline CDR1 is SGHTA and CDR2 is FQGNSA. The CDR3 runs 17 residues. The CDR3 region is CASSFPPGGGSRDEQFF. For the CDR3, the DNA is TGTGCCAGCAGCTTTCCACCGGGGGGCGGGAGTAGGGATGAGCAGTTCTTC.

This clone was observed once. This rearrangement joins TRBV27 to TRBJ2-7; TRBD2 matches at 8 bases. Trimming took 2 bases from V and 2 from J; bases not matched to a gene: 2. CDR1 is MNHEY, CDR2 SMNVEV, per germline (reference sequence). The CDR3 totals 14 residues. The CDR3 DNA follows: TGTGCCAGCAGTTTAAGCGGGAGTCCCTACGAGCAGTACTTC. This encodes CASSLSGSPYEQYF.

This rearrangement joins TRBV6-5 to TRBJ2-1, with 8 nucleotides matching TRBD2. Looked up from germline, CDR1 is MNHEY and CDR2 is SVGAGI. The CDR3 length is 15 residues. V shed 0 bases and J 7 bases; nucleotides not matched to a gene: 5. The CDR3, as DNA: TGTGCCAGCAGTTACTCACTAGCGGATATTAATGAGCAGTTCTTC. Its protein is CASSYSLADINEQFF.

Regarding this clone: The same CDR3 is also encoded by other DNA sequences in this sample. The chain couples TRBV4-1 to TRBJ1-1; D ambiguous. Germline V gives CDR1 MGHRA, CDR2 YSYEKL. The CDR3 runs 14 residues. Between the trimmed V and J ends, which lost 1 base and 0 bases, there was a span of 6 bases. In DNA, the CDR3 is TGCGCCAGCAGCCAAGCCGGGATGAACACTGAAGCTTTCTTT. It translates to CASSQAGMNTEAFF.

V is TRBV30 and J is TRBJ1-1; D remains ambiguous. Deletions cut 5 bases from V and 1 base from J, with 8 bases between. Germline assignment: CDR1 GTSNPN and CDR2 SVGIG (reference sequence). The CDR3 covers 12 residues. DNA for the CDR3: TGTGCCTGGGGGGATGCGAACACTGAAGCTTTCTTT. It codes for CAWGDANTEAFF.

The CDR3, as DNA: TGTGCCAGCATTGATGGGACTAAGAGTTGGAGGGTACGGTTTGGGGAGCTGTTTTTT. The encoded protein is CASIDGTKSWRVRFGELFF. The V and J genes are TRBV28 and TRBJ2-2; 7 positions agree with TRBD2. The V gene's germline CDR1 is MDHEN and CDR2 SYDVKM. The CDR3 extends over 19 amino acids. J was trimmed by 8 bases and V by 7 bases; bases with no gene match: 25. Variable domain in full (rest from reference TRBV28 and TRBJ2-2): DVKVTQSSRYLVKRTGEKVFLECVQDMDHENMFWYRQDPGLGLRLIYFSYDVKMKEKGDIPEGYSVSREKKERFSLILESASTNQTSMYLCASIDGTKSWRVRFGELFFGEGSRLTVL.

The chain links TRBV11-2 to TRBJ2-5; 8 bases match TRBD1. CDR1 is SGHAT and CDR2 is FQNNGV in the germline V gene. The CDR3 runs 14 residues. V shed 5 bases and J 2 bases; nucleotides not matched to a gene: 4. The chain's CDR3 is CASSLGTGQETQYF. The CDR3 bases are TGTGCCAGCAGCCTCGGGACAGGTCAAGAGACCCAGTACTTC.

This clone was seen a few times. The V gene is TRBV4-1, the J gene TRBJ1-2, with a tentative D call TRBD1 (5 bases). CDR1 and CDR2 (germline): MGHRA, YSYEKL. The V and J ends lost 4 bases and 4 bases respectively, with 10 bases between them. The CDR3 spans 13 residues. The CDR3, as DNA: TGCGCCAGCAGCCCTGACGGGACCTATGGCTACACCTTC. It encodes CASSPDGTYGYTF.

The chain joins TRBV10-3 to TRBJ1-5; no definite D call. The V gene lost 0 bases and the J gene lost 5 bases, with 11 bases spanning the gap. Germline CDR1 is ENHRY and CDR2 is SYGVKD. The CDR3 is 15 residues long. The DNA of the CDR3 is TGTGCCATCAGTGAGTCAATGGTTTTGCATCAGCCCCAGCATTTT. Translating it yields CAISESMVLHQPQHF.

V and J are TRBV15 and TRBJ1-1; tentative D call: TRBD1 (6 bases). V dropped 5 bases and J dropped 12 bases, with 19 bases sitting between them. CDR1 is LNHNV and CDR2 is YYDKDF in the germline V gene (reference sequence). CDR3 length: 13 amino acids. The CDR3 DNA follows: TGTGCCACCAGCGGAGGGGGGTCCTCCTGGACTTTCTTT. The encoded protein is CATSGGGSSWTFF.

V usage is TRBV7-9 and J usage is TRBJ2-2, with D tentatively TRBD2 (6 bases). The CDR3 totals 17 residues. With 2 bases removed from V and 0 bases from J, the gap between germline ends came to 13 bases. From germline, CDR1 is SEHNR and CDR2 FQNEAQ (reference sequence). In DNA form, the CDR3 reads TGTGCCAGCAGCTTACCGTACGGGGGATCGAACACCGGGGAGCTGTTTTTT. Translation: CASSLPYGGSNTGELFF.

The CDR3 DNA reads TGCGCCAGCAGCCAAGATCTTTCGACAGGGGGCCTCGACGAGCAGTACTTC. This codes for CASSQDLSTGGLDEQYF. The rearrangement joins TRBV4-3 to TRBJ2-7; 10 bases are a match to TRBD1. The J segment lost 5 bases and the V segment lost 0 bases, leaving 10 bases of the junction unmatched. CDR3 length: 17 amino acids. Germline loops: CDR1 LGHNA, CDR2 YSLEER.